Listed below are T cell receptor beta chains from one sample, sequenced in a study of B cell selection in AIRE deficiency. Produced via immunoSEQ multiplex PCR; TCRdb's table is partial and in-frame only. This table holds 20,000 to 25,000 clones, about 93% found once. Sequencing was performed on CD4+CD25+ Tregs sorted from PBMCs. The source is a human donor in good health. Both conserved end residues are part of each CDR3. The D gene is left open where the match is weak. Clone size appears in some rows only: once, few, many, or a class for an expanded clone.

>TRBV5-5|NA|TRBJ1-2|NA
TGTGCCAGCAGCTTCGCCGGGTTTAACTATGGCTACACCTTC
CASSFAGFNYGYTF
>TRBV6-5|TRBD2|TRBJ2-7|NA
TGTGCCAGCAGTTACTCGCCACTAGCGGGGGGGGACGAGCAGTACTTC
CASSYSPLAGGDEQYF
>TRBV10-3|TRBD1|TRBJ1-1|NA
TGTGCCATCAGTGATCGGGACAGGGGGAACACTGAAGCTTTCTTT
CAISDRDRGNTEAFF
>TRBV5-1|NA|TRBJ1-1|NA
TGCGCCAGCAGCCTTCTAGGGGGGATCATGAACACTGAAGCTTTCTTT
CASSLLGGIMNTEAFF
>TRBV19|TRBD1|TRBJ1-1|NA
TGTGCCAGTAGTGTCAGACAGGGGGCTAAGACTGAAGCTTTCTTT
CASSVRQGAKTEAFF
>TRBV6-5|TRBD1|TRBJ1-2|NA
TGTGCCAGCAGCTTAGACAGGGGGCCTTATGGCTACACCTTC
CASSLDRGPYGYTF
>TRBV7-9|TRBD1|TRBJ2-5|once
TGTGCCAGCAGCCCCGGGACAGGGCAAGAGACCCAGTACTTC
CASSPGTGQETQYF
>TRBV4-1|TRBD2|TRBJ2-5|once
TGCGCCAGCAGCCAAGATGACGAGCGGGGGGGCCTAAGGGTGACCCAGTACTTC
CASSQDDERGGLRVTQYF
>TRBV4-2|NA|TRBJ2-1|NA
TGTGCCAGCAGCCACCCCCCGGGAGAGCAGTTCTTC
CASSHPPGEQFF
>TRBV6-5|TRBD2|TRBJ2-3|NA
TGTGCCAGCAGTTTGGGACTAGCGATACGAGATACGCAGTATTTT
CASSLGLAIRDTQYF
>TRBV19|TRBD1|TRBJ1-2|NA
TGTGCCAGTAGTATCCCGGGACAGGGGACTGGCTACACCTTC
CASSIPGQGTGYTF
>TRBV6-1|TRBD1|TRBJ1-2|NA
TGTGCCAGCAGTCCGACAGGGATTACCTATGGCTACACCTTC
CASSPTGITYGYTF
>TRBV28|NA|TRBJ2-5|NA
TGTGCCAGCGTCTCCCGGACGTCCCCCGGAGAGACCCAGTACTTC
CASVSRTSPGETQYF
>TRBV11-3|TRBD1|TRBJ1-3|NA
TGTGCCAGCAGCAGCACAGGGGGCTACGGAAACACCATATATTTT
CASSSTGGYGNTIYF
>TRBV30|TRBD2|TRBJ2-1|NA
TGTGCCTGGAGTAGCGGGAGCTCCTACAATGAGCAGTTCTTC
CAWSSGSSYNEQFF
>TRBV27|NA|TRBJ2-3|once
TGTGCCAGCAGTCGCGGCCTAGATACGCAGTATTTT
CASSRGLDTQYF
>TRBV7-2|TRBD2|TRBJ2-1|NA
TGTGCCAGCAGCTTAGAGGGACTAGCGGGACACAATGAGCAGTTCTTC
CASSLEGLAGHNEQFF
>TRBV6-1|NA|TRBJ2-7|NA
TGTGCCAGCACCCAAAGGGACCGAACCTACGAGCAGTACTTC
CASTQRDRTYEQYF
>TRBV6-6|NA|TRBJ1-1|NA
TGTGCCAGCAGGGGACCGAACACTGAAGCTTTCTTT
CASRGPNTEAFF
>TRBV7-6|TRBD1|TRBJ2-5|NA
TGTGCCAGCAGCTTATCCGGGACAGGCCAAGAGACCCAGTACTTC
CASSLSGTGQETQYF
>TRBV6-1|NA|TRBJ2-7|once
TGTGCCAGCAGTCCGAGACAGGCCTACGAGCAGTACTTC
CASSPRQAYEQYF
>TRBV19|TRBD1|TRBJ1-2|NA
TGTGCCAGTAGTATAGGTATGCGACAGGGGGCAACTAACTATGGCTACACCTTC
CASSIGMRQGATNYGYTF
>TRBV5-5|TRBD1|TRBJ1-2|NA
TGTGCCAGCAGCAGGGACAGGGTAGATGGCTACACCTTC
CASSRDRVDGYTF
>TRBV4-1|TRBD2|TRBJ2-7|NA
TGCGCCAGCAGCCAAGCCGTGACTAGCACTTACTCCTACGAGCAGTACTTC
CASSQAVTSTYSYEQYF
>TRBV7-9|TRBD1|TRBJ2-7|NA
TGTGCCAGCAGGCGATACAGGGGGACGCATGACTACGAGCAGTACTTC
CASRRYRGTHDYEQYF
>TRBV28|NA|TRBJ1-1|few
TGTGCCAGCAGTTTAACCCCCTTCAGGGTAAGGGCTGAAGCTTTCTTT
CASSLTPFRVRAEAFF